This is a list of T cell receptor beta chains from one sample in a study of vaccination effects on CD4 cells after COVID-19. For these receptors, no antigen is known. The method was immunoSEQ multiplex PCR; TCRdb's version includes in-frame clones alone and lacks a portion of them. Among 70,000 or so clones listed, nearly 75% were seen once. Sequenced here: CD4+ T cells from PBMCs cultured without peptide, sampled after COVID-19 vaccination. The receptor set was obtained from a human donor who received a COVID-19 vaccine. CDR3s include the opening cysteine and the closing phenylalanine or tryptophan.

V	J	CDR3
TRBV24-1	TRBJ2-1	CATSEREDNEQFF
TRBV11-2	TRBJ1-1	CASTWKGRDTEAFF
TRBV10-2	TRBJ2-3	CASSTSGGRADTQYF
TRBV6-7	TRBJ1-2	CASSIGQKRYGYTF
TRBV6-5	TRBJ1-2	CASAPEGYYGYTF
TRBV7-9	TRBJ2-1	CASTVKPIDTGRTYNEQFF
TRBV6-5	TRBJ1-6	CASSQDSLSPLHF
TRBV12-3/TRBV12-4	TRBJ1-6	CAHSVGGHSPLHF
TRBV6-5	TRBJ1-5	CASSYGGGNQPQHF
TRBV28	TRBJ1-6	CASIRGTGSPLHF